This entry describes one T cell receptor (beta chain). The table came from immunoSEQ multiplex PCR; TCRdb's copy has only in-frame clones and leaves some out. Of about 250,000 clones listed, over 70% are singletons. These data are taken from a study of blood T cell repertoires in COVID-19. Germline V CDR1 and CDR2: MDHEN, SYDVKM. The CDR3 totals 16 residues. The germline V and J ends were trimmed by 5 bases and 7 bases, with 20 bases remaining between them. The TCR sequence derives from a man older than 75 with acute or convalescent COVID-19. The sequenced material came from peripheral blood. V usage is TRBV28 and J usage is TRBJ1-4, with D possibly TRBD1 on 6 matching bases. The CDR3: CASSMGTTGRGEKLFF. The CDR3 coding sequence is TGTGCCAGCAGTATGGGAACGACAGGTCGAGGTGAAAAACTGTTTTTT.